Below, 25 T cell receptor beta chains from the same sample are listed, as sequenced in a study of blood T cells in healthy people across ages. For the second PCR, which ran for roughly 6 to 12 cycles, a sample-barcoded 5' primer and a J-beta primer mix were used. TCRdb re-analysed the 5' RACE reads in MiXCR, keeping a single row per CDR3 protein. Of 1.5 million to 2 million distinct CDR3 sequences listed, roughly 52% are singletons. Sequenced input: blood. The receptors come from a woman in her thirties or forties in good health.

The chain uses TRBV7-2 and TRBJ2-3; a weak D match, TRBD1 (8 bases). The V and J ends lost 1 base and 5 bases respectively, with 13 bases between them. CDR3 size: 15 residues. The germline gives CDR1 SGHTA, CDR2 FQGNSA. The CDR3 loop reads CASSLETGGGDTQYF. The CDR3 DNA is TGTGCCAGCAGCTTAGAAACAGGGGGGGGAGATACGCAGTATTTT.

V gene TRBV6-2 or TRBV6-3 combines with J gene TRBJ2-5; D call uncertain. Germline CDR1 MNHEY, CDR2 SVGEGT. This CDR3 region has 17 residues. V was shortened by 3 bases and J by 11 bases, with 28 bases between the two germline ends. CDR3: CASSYPNSPSDLNEQYF. DNA for the CDR3: TGTGCCAGCAGTTATCCCAATAGCCCTTCCGACCTCAATGAGCAGTACTTC.

Details on this clonotype: Being one base from a much bigger clone, this may be a read error. CDR3 protein: CAGSDGGSTDTQYF. DNA for the CDR3: TGTGCCGGCAGTGACGGTGGGAGCACAGATACGCAGTATTTT. The chain recombines TRBV6-4 with TRBJ2-3; D not certain. The CDR3 covers 14 residues. Per germline, CDR1 MRHNA and CDR2 SNTAGT.

The chain couples TRBV4-1 to TRBJ2-4; D not certain. This CDR3 has 15 amino acids. In germline, CDR1 is MGHRA, CDR2 YSYEKL. Trimming shortened V by 3 bases and J by 0 bases, and 9 bases separated the two germline ends. DNA for the CDR3: TGCGCCAGCAGCCATGGCAGTCAAGCCAAAAACATTCAGTACTTC. Its protein product is CASSHGSQAKNIQYF.

This clonotype was found a few times. V gene TRBV29-1 combines with J gene TRBJ2-5; a weak D match, TRBD1 (6 bases). This CDR3 contains 14 residues. V was pared by 4 bases and J by 2 bases, with 14 bases between. Germline V lookup: CDR1 SQVTM, CDR2 ANQGSEA. CDR3 DNA sequence: TGCAGCGTTGCCGGGACACTCATTCAAGAGACCCAGTACTTC. The encoded protein is CSVAGTLIQETQYF.

The rearrangement joins TRBV10-3 to TRBJ2-1; D is perhaps TRBD1 (5 bases). This CDR3 comprises 13 residues. The V end was cut by 3 bases, the J end by 3 bases, with 6 bases between. Germline V gene sequence: CDR1 ENHRY, CDR2 SYGVKD. CDR3 coding DNA: TGTGCCATCAGTGAACAGGTCTACAATGAGCAGTTCTTC. Its protein is CAISEQVYNEQFF.

The rearrangement uses TRBV12-3 or TRBV12-4 and TRBJ2-1; perhaps TRBD1 as D (5 bases). The CDR3 runs to 12 residues. Trimming stripped 6 bases from V and 9 bases from J, with 12 bases between. CDR3 in DNA: TGTGCCAGCAGGCCAGTAGGGGCTGAGCAGTTCTTC. It translates to CASRPVGAEQFF.

This clonotype was detected a few times. The genes are TRBV4-1 and TRBJ2-5; D perhaps matches TRBD2 (6 bases). V gave up 0 bases and J gave up 2 bases, with 19 bases separating them. This CDR3 contains 18 residues. From germline, CDR1 is MGHRA and CDR2 YSYEKL. In DNA, the CDR3 is TGCGCCAGCAGCCAAGATCCTGCCGTGGGACTGACTCAAGAGACCCAGTACTTC. Translated, it gives CASSQDPAVGLTQETQYF.

V usage is TRBV28 and J usage is TRBJ2-7; 8 positions match TRBD2. Germline V gene lookup returns CDR1 MDHEN and CDR2 SYDVKM. J gave up 3 bases and V 6 bases, and 4 bases lay outside the gene matches. The CDR3 length is 13 residues. The CDR3, as DNA: TGTGCCAGCAGGTCGGGAGGGCTCTACGAGCAGTACTTC. As protein: CASRSGGLYEQYF.

The CDR3 DNA sequence: TGTGCCAGCAGCCTCCTAGGGGGGACTAGCGCCTACACAGATACGCAGTATTTT. Encoded protein: CASSLLGGTSAYTDTQYF. This chain links TRBV7-2 with TRBJ2-3; 10 bases fit TRBD2. V was clipped by 5 bases and J by 2 bases; unmatched bases: 13. The CDR3 has 18 amino acids. Germline CDR1 is SGHTA and CDR2 is FQGNSA. Looking up the rest from reference TRBV7-2 and TRBJ2-3 gives the full variable domain: GAGVSQSPSNKVTEKGKDVELRCDPISGHTALYWYRQSLGQGLEFLIYFQGNSAPDKSGLPSDRFSAERTGGSVSTLTIQRTQQEDSAVYLCASSLLGGTSAYTDTQYFGPGTRLTVL.

V and J are TRBV5-1 and TRBJ2-1; possible D gene TRBD1, 5 bases. Germline CDR1 reads SGHRS; CDR2 reads YFSETQ. V dropped 0 bases and J dropped 12 bases, with 13 bases sitting between them. The CDR3 spans 13 residues. The CDR3, as DNA: TGCGCCAGCAGCTTGGTGCAGGACAAGGGGCAGTTCTTC. This codes for CASSLVQDKGQFF.

This clonotype was found a few times. This rearrangement joins TRBV12-3 or TRBV12-4 to TRBJ1-1; D is perhaps TRBD1 (5 bases). V was trimmed by 6 bases and J by 1 base, leaving 12 bases between them. The CDR3 length is 14 residues. In DNA form, the CDR3 reads TGTGCCAGCAGCATGGACACCGCGAACACTGAAGCTTTCTTT. It encodes CASSMDTANTEAFF.

The chain carries TRBV2 and TRBJ2-1; D could derive from TRBD1 or TRBD2 (5 bases each). The germline V gene encodes CDR1 SNHLY and CDR2 FYNNEI. The CDR3 is made up of 16 amino acids. V was cut by 5 bases and J by 2 bases, with 16 bases left in between. The CDR3 loop is CASSRTGTNPYNEQFF. The DNA for the CDR3 is TGTGCCAGCAGTAGGACCGGGACCAATCCCTACAATGAGCAGTTCTTC.

The chain combines TRBV18 with TRBJ1-1, with 7 bases identical to TRBD1. V was pared by 11 bases and J by 1 base, with 13 bases of the junction left unmatched. Germline-derived CDR1 and CDR2 are KGHSH and LQKENI. The CDR3 contains 15 residues. CDR3 residues: CAFPRGGTANTEAFF. The CDR3, as DNA: TGTGCCTTCCCGAGAGGAGGGACAGCGAACACTGAAGCTTTCTTT.

The V and J genes are TRBV7-9 and TRBJ2-5; D uncertain. Germline assignment: CDR1 SEHNR and CDR2 FQNEAQ (reference sequence). V was shortened by 5 bases and J by 5 bases, with 12 bases between the two germline ends. The CDR3 is made up of 13 amino acids. The CDR3, as DNA: TGTGCCAGCAGCCCCCATGGGCTCGAGACCCAGTACTTC. Its protein is CASSPHGLETQYF.

This clonotype was detected only a few times. The chain joins TRBV29-1 to TRBJ2-5; 9 positions match TRBD1. With V trimmed by 4 bases and J by 5 bases, 8 bases remained unmatched. Germline CDR1 SQVTM, CDR2 ANQGSEA. The CDR3 totals 14 residues. The CDR3 region has the DNA TGCAGCGTTGTGCCCGGACAGGGGTGGGAGACCCAGTACTTC. Encoded protein: CSVVPGQGWETQYF.

The rearrangement uses TRBV4-3 and TRBJ2-5; 12 positions agree with TRBD2. CDR3 length: 19 residues. Trimming cost V 0 bases and J 7 bases; bases outside gene matches: 15. The germline V gene encodes CDR1 LGHNA and CDR2 YSLEER. The CDR3 coding sequence is TGCGCCAGCAGCCAAGATGGACCCGGACTAGCGGGGCGGACAGGGACCCAGTACTTC. This encodes CASSQDGPGLAGRTGTQYF.

This clonotype came up a few times. The chain links TRBV13 to TRBJ2-1; the match to TRBD2 covers 8 bases. CDR1 and CDR2 (germline): PRHDT, FYEKMQ (reference sequence). This CDR3 comprises 16 residues. Trimming removed 8 bases from V and 3 bases from J; junction bases left unmatched: 12. The CDR3 sequence is CASAPREGGNYNEQFF. CDR3 DNA: TGTGCCAGCGCCCCCCGGGAGGGGGGAAACTACAATGAGCAGTTCTTC.

This chain uses TRBV6-2 or TRBV6-3 with TRBJ2-3; 8 bases are shared with TRBD2. With 5 bases clipped from V and 1 base from J, the junction kept 23 bases outside the gene matches. Germline-derived CDR1 and CDR2 are MNHEY and SVGEGT. The CDR3 is made up of 21 amino acids. The chain's CDR3 is CASSPAIWIAGPLAGTDTQYF. The CDR3 DNA is TGTGCCAGCAGTCCCGCCATATGGATAGCGGGGCCTCTTGCGGGCACAGATACGCAGTATTTT.

The DNA for the CDR3 is TGCAGTGCTCCTCTCCCGGGACGAGATACGCAGTATTTT. Its protein product is CSAPLPGRDTQYF. The chain uses TRBV20-1 and TRBJ2-3; D may match TRBD1 or TRBD2 (5 bases each). CDR1 DFQATT and CDR2 SNEGSKA come from the germline V gene (reference sequence). The CDR3 contains 13 residues. The V end lost 5 bases, the J end lost 5 bases, and 14 bases lay between the germline ends.

The J gene is TRBJ1-4, the V gene TRBV4-3; D is ambiguous. CDR3 length: 16 residues. Germline CDR1 LGHNA, CDR2 YSLEER. Trimming took 4 bases from V and 5 from J, leaving 17 bases between them. The CDR3 coding sequence is TGCGCCAGCAGCCTAAGGGAGGGCCCATCAAATGAAAAACTGTTTTTT. It encodes CASSLREGPSNEKLFF.

The rearrangement joins TRBV7-9 to TRBJ1-5; 12 nucleotides line up with TRBD1. In germline, CDR1 is SEHNR, CDR2 FQNEAQ (reference sequence). The CDR3 runs to 15 residues. V dropped 5 bases and J dropped 7; count of bases not matched to a gene: 6. In DNA, the CDR3 is TGTGCCAGCAGCGCCGGGACAGGGGGCAGACAGCCCCAGCATTTT. Translated: CASSAGTGGRQPQHF.

This sequence joins TRBV29-1 and TRBJ2-6; TRBD2 matches 11 bases. The CDR3 is made up of 17 amino acids. Trimming took 4 bases from V and 2 from J; bases not matched to a gene: 7. Germline loops: CDR1 SQVTM, CDR2 ANQGSEA. CDR3 residues: CSVGQLAGGAGANVLTF. The CDR3 nucleotides are TGCAGCGTTGGTCAGCTAGCGGGGGGAGCTGGGGCCAACGTCCTGACTTTC.

The sample holds a few counts of this clonotype. J is TRBJ2-3 and V is TRBV2; D possibly corresponds to TRBD2 (6 bases). Trimming pared 8 bases from V and 5 bases from J, leaving 11 bases between. CDR1 and CDR2 from the germline V gene are SNHLY and FYNNEI. The CDR3 is made up of 12 amino acids. CDR3 bases: TGTGCCAGCCAGACCGGGGGAGATACGCAGTATTTT. Amino acid sequence: CASQTGGDTQYF.

This sequence joins TRBV9 and TRBJ2-7, with 9 bases aligning to TRBD1. This CDR3 has 14 amino acids. V trimming: 3 bases; J trimming: 5 bases; junction bases outside the gene matches: 6. In germline, CDR1 is SGDLS, CDR2 YYNGEE. The CDR3 DNA sequence: TGTGCCAGCAGCGGCAGGGACAGGGTGGACGAGCAGTACTTC. Protein: CASSGRDRVDEQYF.